These T cell receptor beta chains were read from a single sample in a study of T cell responses to AZD1222 COVID-19 vaccine. TCRdb's table, derived via immunoSEQ multiplex PCR, lists solely in-frame clones and lacks some. Here the sample spans approximately 200,000 clones, about 90% being singletons. The specimen comprised peripheral blood, sampled on day 0 of AZD1222 vaccination. The source is an adult in good health. Each CDR3 is given with its conserved first and last residue. D genes are given only for firm matches. Clone size is stated in some rows and not others, as once, few, many or a class when expanded.

TGTGCCAGTAGACACAACACCGGGGAGCTGTTTTTT CASRHNTGELFF - - TRBJ2-2 TRBV19
TGTGCCAGCAGCCCGCCCGCGGGGGGCAGCCAACAAGAGACCCAGTACTTC CASSPPAGGSQQETQYF few TRBD2 TRBJ2-5 TRBV13
TGTGCCAGCAGCCACCGTAGGACAGGGGATCCTGAAGCTTTCTTT CASSHRRTGDPEAFF - TRBD1 TRBJ1-1 TRBV14
TGTGCCAGCGGACGACAGGGGGCCGGTCAGCCCCAGCATTTT CASGRQGAGQPQHF - TRBD1 TRBJ1-5 TRBV27
TGTGCCAGCAGCTTAGATGGACAGTCGGGGGAGCAGTACTTC CASSLDGQSGEQYF - - TRBJ2-7 TRBV11-3
TGTGCCAGCAGCTCTGATCAGCCCCAGCATTTT CASSSDQPQHF once - TRBJ1-5 TRBV12-3/TRBV12-4
TGCAGTGCTAGAACAGGGCGGGAAGCTTTCTTT CSARTGREAFF - - TRBJ1-1 TRBV20-1
TGTGCCAGCTCACAAACAGGGTTGGCTGGGGCCAACGTCCTGACTTTC CASSQTGLAGANVLTF - - TRBJ2-6 TRBV18
TGTGCCAGCAGTTCTAGCGGGGGGACAGATACGCAGTATTTT CASSSSGGTDTQYF - TRBD2 TRBJ2-3 TRBV6-5
TGTGCCAGCAGCTTGGTTGCGAATGAGCAGTTCTTC CASSLVANEQFF - - TRBJ2-1 TRBV5-4
TGTGCCAGTAGTGCCAGGCCGTCGACAGGTAGCACAGATACGCAGTATTTT CASSARPSTGSTDTQYF - - TRBJ2-3 TRBV19
TGTGCCAGTAGTTCTATAGAGAGGGCCACTGAAGCTTTCTTT CASSSIERATEAFF - - TRBJ1-1 TRBV19
TGTGCCAGCGTACGGGAATACGAGCAGTACTTC CASVREYEQYF - - TRBJ2-7 TRBV2
TGTGCCAGCAGTTTAGCGGATTCCTACAATGAGCAGTTCTTC CASSLADSYNEQFF - - TRBJ2-1 TRBV28
TGCGCCAGCAGCCGGGATATGAACACTGAAGCTTTCTTT CASSRDMNTEAFF - - TRBJ1-1 TRBV5-1
TGCGCCAGCAGCTTGGAGGGGGGCGGCACAGATACGCAGTATTTT CASSLEGGGTDTQYF - - TRBJ2-3 TRBV5-1
TGTGCCAGCAGTTTATCGGCTAGCGGGTCCTACGAGCAGTACTTC CASSLSASGSYEQYF - TRBD2 TRBJ2-7 TRBV28
TGTGCCAGCTCACCAACAGACAGGGTGTACTCACCCCTCCACTTT CASSPTDRVYSPLHF few TRBD1 TRBJ1-6 TRBV18
TGTGCCAGCAGCCAACGCCCCCGGACAGACCTCTACGAGCAGTACTTC CASSQRPRTDLYEQYF - - TRBJ2-7 TRBV3-1/TRBV3-2
TGTGCCAGCAGTTTACCTGGGAGAGACTATTCACCCCTCCACTTT CASSLPGRDYSPLHF once - TRBJ1-6 TRBV25-1
TGTGCCAGTAACCCCGACAGGGGGAATCAGCCCCAGCATTTT CASNPDRGNQPQHF - TRBD1 TRBJ1-5 TRBV19
TGTGCCAGCAGCCAAGACTTGGGCCCCTGGGGACGGCCCCAGCATTTT CASSQDLGPWGRPQHF - - TRBJ1-5 TRBV4-2
TGCAGCGTAGCAGGACAGGGGCATGGCTACACCTTC CSVAGQGHGYTF - TRBD1 TRBJ1-2 TRBV29-1
TGTGCCAGCAGTCAACCTCGCCGGGACAAGCCCCGACGTCCCCTCTCTGGGGAGCAGTACTTC CASSQPRRDKPRRPLSGEQYF - - TRBJ2-7 TRBV28
TGTGCCAGCAGCCAAGAGGGGGGCCTCTTGTACCAAGAGACCCAGTACTTC CASSQEGGLLYQETQYF - - TRBJ2-5 TRBV4-2
TGTGCCAGCAGCGGCCGCCTAATGAGCGAGCAGTACTTC CASSGRLMSEQYF - - TRBJ2-7 TRBV9
TGCGCCAGCACCCTGGGGGACAGGGGTCGACGCACTGAAGCTTTCTTT CASTLGDRGRRTEAFF - TRBD1 TRBJ1-1 TRBV5-1
TGTGCCAGCCAAGCGGGGGGGTCATCCTACAATGAGCAGTTCTTC CASQAGGSSYNEQFF few TRBD2 TRBJ2-1 TRBV28
TGTGCCAGTCGGAACACCGGGGAGCTGTTTTTT CASRNTGELFF - - TRBJ2-2 TRBV6-6
TGTGCCAGTAGCAATCGGGGGACTAGATCCTACAATGAGCAGTTCTTC CASSNRGTRSYNEQFF - TRBD2 TRBJ2-1 TRBV19
TGCGCCAGCAGCCAAGAAACAGGGAGTCCCGGGGAGCTGTTTTTT CASSQETGSPGELFF - - TRBJ2-2 TRBV4-1
TGTGCCAGCAGCTTAGGTCCCGCCGGGGTCTACGAGCAGTACTTC CASSLGPAGVYEQYF - - TRBJ2-7 TRBV11-1
TGTGCCAGCAGCTTGAACGGTAACTACGAGCAGTACTTC CASSLNGNYEQYF - - TRBJ2-7 TRBV7-2
TGTGCCAGCAGCTTGGCCAATGTTGAAGCTTTCTTT CASSLANVEAFF - - TRBJ1-1 TRBV5-5
TGTGCCAGCCCCGGCGGGCAGCTTGGCAATGAGCAGTTCTTC CASPGGQLGNEQFF once - TRBJ2-1 TRBV2
TGCGCCAGCAGCCAACGTATCCTGATTAACACCGGGGAGCTGTTTTTT CASSQRILINTGELFF few - TRBJ2-2 TRBV4-3
TGTGCCAGCAGCCATTCATCCTACGAGCAGTACTTC CASSHSSYEQYF - - TRBJ2-7 TRBV3-1/TRBV3-2
TGTGCCTGGGAAAAGGGAAACACCATATATTTT CAWEKGNTIYF - - TRBJ1-3 TRBV30
TGTGCCAGTAGTACAAGGGACAGGGACACAGATACGCAGTATTTT CASSTRDRDTDTQYF - TRBD1 TRBJ2-3 TRBV19
TGTGCCACTAACAGGGTCGGAGCCCTACTAGCCAAAAACATTCAGTACTTC CATNRVGALLAKNIQYF - - TRBJ2-4 TRBV24-1
TGTGCCAGCAGTTACTCTCGCAGCAACAATGAGCAGTTCTTC CASSYSRSNNEQFF - - TRBJ2-1 TRBV6-2/TRBV6-3
TGTGCCAGCAGCTTAGGAGGCTTCGGGGTTGGAGGGAGTGGAAACACCATATATTTT CASSLGGFGVGGSGNTIYF - - TRBJ1-3 TRBV7-8
TGTGCCAGCAGCGTAGGGGGGAGCTCCTATAATTCACCCCTCCACTTT CASSVGGSSYNSPLHF - - TRBJ1-6 TRBV9
TGTGCCAGCAGCTTCGGGTCGGGCTACGAGCAGTACTTC CASSFGSGYEQYF - - TRBJ2-7 TRBV11-2
TGTGCCAGCAGCTTGGATCTAGCGGGGGGGAATGAGCAGTTCTTC CASSLDLAGGNEQFF - TRBD2 TRBJ2-1 TRBV5-4
TGTGCCAGCAGTCGGGACAGGGATGGTCTACAGCCCCAGCATTTT CASSRDRDGLQPQHF - TRBD1 TRBJ1-5 TRBV6-5
TGTGCCAGCAGCTTGCCAGGGGGCCCTAGATATGGCTACACCTTC CASSLPGGPRYGYTF - TRBD1 TRBJ1-2 TRBV5-4
TGTGCCAGCAGCTCTGAGTTCCTGATGAACACTGAAGCTTTCTTT CASSSEFLMNTEAFF - - TRBJ1-1 TRBV7-2